This TCR beta chain was found in a study of cytomegalovirus exposure and HLA in healthy donors. Study conclusions and caveats: In all likelihood, a cluster of highly shared sequence variants was a sequencing artifact. In a later analysis, donors in an Asian-associated ancestry cluster reportedly had fewer N-insertions in productive TCRs than the cohort mean.

13 Jbeta primers and 60 Vbeta primers were used for the PCR. This table comes from immunoSEQ multiplex PCR, and its TCRdb copy is limited to in-frame clones, with some not included. The table lists fewer than 150,000 clones, about three quarters of them singletons. As for this clone: Its antigen remains unknown.

The receptor's source is a human donor in good health. Sequencing was performed on PBMCs.

In DNA form, the CDR3 reads TGTGCCAGCAGTTTAAGGGGGAGGACTAGCGGACACACAGATACGCAGTATTTT. Translating it yields CASSLRGRTSGHTDTQYF. The V and J genes are TRBV27 and TRBJ2-3; 10 bases align to TRBD2. The germline V gene has CDR1 MNHEY and CDR2 SMNVEV (reference sequence). Trimming at V came to 2 bases and at J to 2 bases, leaving 10 bases not matched to a gene. CDR3 length: 18 amino acids.